The sample holds a few counts of the clone carrying this T cell receptor beta chain. Its specificity is not known. Libraries of TCR beta came from quantitative 5'-RACE with molecular barcodes. TCRdb recomputed calls from the 5' RACE reads with MiXCR, one row per CDR3 protein. Of 25,000 to 35,000 distinct CDR3 sequences listed, 14% were seen once; the top ten hold more than 30%. These data are taken from a study of CD8 T cells in ankylosing spondylitis. The CDR3 runs 13 residues. Per germline, CDR1 MNHEY and CDR2 SMNVEV (reference sequence). V lost 2 bases to trimming and J lost 3 bases, with 5 bases between them. Findings and caveats of the study: The authors reported significant enrichment of disease-linked clones in matched ankylosing spondylitis synovial fluid. What appeared characteristic of ankylosing spondylitis blood was a TCR beta motif of about eight highly homologous variants. Within peripheral blood, clones linked to disease were CD8+ and relatively rare.

Source material: blood. This receptor was taken from a male donor with ankylosing spondylitis or in good health (not recorded which). V usage is TRBV27 and J usage is TRBJ1-5; D is ambiguous. CDR3 DNA: TGTGCCAGCAGTTTAGGGGACAATCAGCCCCAGCATTTT. This translates into CASSLGDNQPQHF.